The present T cell receptor beta chain was sequenced within a study of technical replicates of blood from a handful of donors. Germline V gene data show CDR1 as WNHNN and CDR2 as SYGVQD (reference sequence). The CDR3 consists of 12 residues. The germline V and J ends were trimmed by 3 bases and 8 bases, with 7 bases remaining between them. The sample holds a few counts of this clone. Clones were sequenced by immunoSEQ multiplex PCR, and TCRdb holds only the in-frame ones, with some missing. The sample has roughly 61,000 clones, almost 97% seen once. The receptor's source is a human donor in good health. Sequences were obtained from T cells isolated from PBMCs. V usage is TRBV10-1 and J usage is TRBJ1-4, with D uncertain. The chain's CDR3 is CASSDPGEKLFF. CDR3 nucleotide sequence: TGCGCCAGCAGTGACCCGGGGGAAAAACTGTTTTTT.